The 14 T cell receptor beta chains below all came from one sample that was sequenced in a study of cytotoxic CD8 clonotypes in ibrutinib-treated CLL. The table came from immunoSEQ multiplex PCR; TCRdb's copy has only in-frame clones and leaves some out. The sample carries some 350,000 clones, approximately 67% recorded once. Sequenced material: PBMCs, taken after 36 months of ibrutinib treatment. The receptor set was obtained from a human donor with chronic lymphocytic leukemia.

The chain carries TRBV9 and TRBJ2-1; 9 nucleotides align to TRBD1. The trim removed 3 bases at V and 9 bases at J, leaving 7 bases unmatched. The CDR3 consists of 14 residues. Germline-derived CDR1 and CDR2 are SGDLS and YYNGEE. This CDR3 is CASSDGQGWSEQFF. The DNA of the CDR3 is TGTGCCAGCAGCGATGGACAGGGGTGGAGTGAGCAGTTCTTC.

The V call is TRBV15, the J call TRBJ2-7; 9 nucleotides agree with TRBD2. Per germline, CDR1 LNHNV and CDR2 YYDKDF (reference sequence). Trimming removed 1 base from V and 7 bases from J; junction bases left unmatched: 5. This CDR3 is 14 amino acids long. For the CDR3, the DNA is TGTGCCACCAGCAGAGGCGGGGGGGCTCGGGAGCAGTACTTC. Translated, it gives CATSRGGGAREQYF.

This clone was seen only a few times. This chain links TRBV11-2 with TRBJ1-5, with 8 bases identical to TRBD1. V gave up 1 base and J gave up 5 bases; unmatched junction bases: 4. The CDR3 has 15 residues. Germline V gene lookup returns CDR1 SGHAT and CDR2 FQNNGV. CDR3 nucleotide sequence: TGTGCCAGCAGCTTAGCCGGACAGGGCTATCAGCCCCAGCATTTT. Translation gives CASSLAGQGYQPQHF.

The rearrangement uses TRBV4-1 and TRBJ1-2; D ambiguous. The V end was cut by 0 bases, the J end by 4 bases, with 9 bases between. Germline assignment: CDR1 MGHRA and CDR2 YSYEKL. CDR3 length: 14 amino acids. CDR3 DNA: TGCGCCAGCAGCCAAGATGGAGACACCTATGGCTACACCTTC. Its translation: CASSQDGDTYGYTF.

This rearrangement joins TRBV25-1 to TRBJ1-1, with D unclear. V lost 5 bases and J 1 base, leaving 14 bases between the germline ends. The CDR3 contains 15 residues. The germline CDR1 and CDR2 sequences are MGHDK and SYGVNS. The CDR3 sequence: CASSKPGQRNTEAFF. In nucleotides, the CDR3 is TGTGCCAGCAGTAAGCCGGGCCAGCGGAACACTGAAGCTTTCTTT.

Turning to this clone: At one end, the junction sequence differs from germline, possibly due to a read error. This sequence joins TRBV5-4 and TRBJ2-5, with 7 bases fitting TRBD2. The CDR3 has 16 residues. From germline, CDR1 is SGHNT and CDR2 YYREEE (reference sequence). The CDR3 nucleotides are TGCGCCAGCAGCCCCGAGGAAGGCGGGGGAAGCGAGACCCAGTACTTC. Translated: CASSPEEGGGSETQYF.

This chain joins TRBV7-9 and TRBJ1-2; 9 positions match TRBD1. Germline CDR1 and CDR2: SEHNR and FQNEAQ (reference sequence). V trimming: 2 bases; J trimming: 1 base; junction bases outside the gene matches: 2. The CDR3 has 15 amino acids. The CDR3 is CASSLRDRVNYGYTF. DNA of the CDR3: TGTGCCAGCAGCTTACGGGACAGGGTTAACTATGGCTACACCTTC.

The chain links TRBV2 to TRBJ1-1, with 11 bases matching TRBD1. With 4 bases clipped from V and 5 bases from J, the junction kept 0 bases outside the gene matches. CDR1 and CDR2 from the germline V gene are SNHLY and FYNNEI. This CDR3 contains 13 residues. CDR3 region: CASSGDRGTEAFF. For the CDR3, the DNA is TGTGCCAGCAGTGGGGACAGGGGGACTGAAGCTTTCTTT. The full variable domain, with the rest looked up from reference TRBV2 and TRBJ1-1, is EPEVTQTPSHQVTQMGQEVILRCVPISNHLYFYWYRQILGQKVEFLVSFYNNEISEKSEIFDDQFSVERPDGSNFTLKIRSTKLEDSAMYFCASSGDRGTEAFFGQGTRLTVV.

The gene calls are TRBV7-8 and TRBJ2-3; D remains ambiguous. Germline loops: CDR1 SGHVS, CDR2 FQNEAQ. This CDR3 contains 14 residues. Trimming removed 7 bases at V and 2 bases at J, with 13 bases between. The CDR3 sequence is CASTSRGPTDTQYF. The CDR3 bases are TGTGCCAGCACCTCAAGAGGTCCCACAGATACGCAGTATTTT.

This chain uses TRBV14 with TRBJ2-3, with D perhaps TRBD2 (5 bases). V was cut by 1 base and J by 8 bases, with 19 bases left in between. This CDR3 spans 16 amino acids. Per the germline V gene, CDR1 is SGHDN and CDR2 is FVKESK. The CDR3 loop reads CASSQVWTPTRGTQYF. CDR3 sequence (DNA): TGTGCCAGCAGCCAAGTTTGGACTCCGACCCGGGGTACGCAGTATTTT.

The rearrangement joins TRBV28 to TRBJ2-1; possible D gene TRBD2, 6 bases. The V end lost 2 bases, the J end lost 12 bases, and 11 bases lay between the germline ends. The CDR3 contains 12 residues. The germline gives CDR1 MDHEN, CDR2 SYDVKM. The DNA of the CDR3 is TGTGCCAGCAGTTTACCCACTAGCTGGCAGTTCTTC. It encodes CASSLPTSWQFF.

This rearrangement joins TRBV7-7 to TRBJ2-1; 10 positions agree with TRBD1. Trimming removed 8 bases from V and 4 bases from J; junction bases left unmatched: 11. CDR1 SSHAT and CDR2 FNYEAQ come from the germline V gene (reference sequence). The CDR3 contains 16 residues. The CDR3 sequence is CASARARDRGYNEQFF. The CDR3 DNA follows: TGTGCCAGCGCTCGAGCAAGGGACAGGGGATACAATGAGCAGTTCTTC.

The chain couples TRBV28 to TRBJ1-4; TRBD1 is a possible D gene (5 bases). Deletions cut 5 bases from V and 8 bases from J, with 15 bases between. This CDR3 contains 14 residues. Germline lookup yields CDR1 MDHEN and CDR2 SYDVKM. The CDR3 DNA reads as TGTGCCAGCAGTGGCTCGGGGGTCGACGAAAAACTGTTTTTT. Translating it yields CASSGSGVDEKLFF.

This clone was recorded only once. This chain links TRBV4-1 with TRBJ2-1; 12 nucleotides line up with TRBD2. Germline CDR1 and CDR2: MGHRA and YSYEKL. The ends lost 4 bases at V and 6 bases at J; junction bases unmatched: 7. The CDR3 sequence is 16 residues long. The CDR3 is CASSPPSGGASNEQFF. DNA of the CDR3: TGCGCCAGCAGCCCCCCTAGCGGGGGGGCGTCCAATGAGCAGTTCTTC.